Listed below are T cell receptor beta chains from one sample, sequenced in a study of T cell changes during pregnancy in multiple sclerosis. The data were produced by immunoSEQ multiplex PCR, yet TCRdb's version contains in-frame clones alone and is incomplete. The repertoire consists of about 68,000 clones, with 90% occurring once and the leading ten covering around 1.5%. This specimen was peripheral blood, taken in the third trimester of pregnancy. Receptor source: a female donor with multiple sclerosis, enrolled in a pregnancy study. CDR3s include the opening cysteine and the closing phenylalanine or tryptophan. The D gene is left open where the match is weak. Clone sizes are given selectively: once, few, many, or a class where the clone is expanded.

J gene,clone size,D gene,CDR3 length,V gene,CDR3 DNA,CDR3 protein
TRBJ2-1,.,TRBD2,17,TRBV30,TGTGCCTGGAGTATCTCTAGGACTAGCGGGAGCTACAATGAGCAGTTCTTC,CAWSISRTSGSYNEQFF
TRBJ2-7,.,.,14,TRBV9,TGTGCCAGCAGCGTAGAGTCGAGCTCCTACGAGCAGTACTTC,CASSVESSSYEQYF
TRBJ2-7,.,.,14,TRBV5-1,TGCGCCAGCAGTGTGGAGCCGGAATCCTACGAGCAGTACTTC,CASSVEPESYEQYF
TRBJ2-7,.,.,12,TRBV6-6,TGTGCCAGCAGTCCCGGTCCCTACGAGCAGTACTTC,CASSPGPYEQYF
TRBJ1-3,.,.,17,TRBV4-3,TGCGCCAGCAGCCAAGAAGGCCCGGGTTTCGCGGGAAACACCATATATTTT,CASSQEGPGFAGNTIYF
TRBJ2-7,.,.,13,TRBV2,TGTGCCACCGTAAACGTGGGTTTCGGGGAGCAGTACTTC,CATVNVGFGEQYF
TRBJ1-2,.,.,14,TRBV18,TGTGCCAGCTCACCGACTGACAGGCTATATGGCTACACCTTC,CASSPTDRLYGYTF
TRBJ2-7,.,.,13,TRBV14,TGTGCCAGCAGGGAGGGAATCAGCTACGAGCAGTACTTC,CASREGISYEQYF
TRBJ2-7,once,TRBD2,16,TRBV18,TGTGCCAGCTCACCTCGAGGCAGCGGGAGTTTATACGAGCAGTACTTC,CASSPRGSGSLYEQYF
TRBJ1-1,.,.,14,TRBV7-6,TGTGCCAGCAGCTTAGCCCCACCAGGAGGATTAGCTTTCTTT,CASSLAPPGGLAFF
TRBJ2-2,.,.,15,TRBV18,TGTGCCAGCTCCCCCTCCAGGGCGGACACCGGGGAGCTGTTTTTT,CASSPSRADTGELFF
TRBJ2-1,.,TRBD2,15,TRBV5-4,TGTGCCAGCAGCGTTAGCGGGGGAGGTTACAATGAGCAGTTCTTC,CASSVSGGGYNEQFF
TRBJ2-7,.,TRBD1,14,TRBV19,TGTGCCAGTAGTTGGGGGACAGGGGCCTACGAGCAGTACTTC,CASSWGTGAYEQYF
TRBJ2-5,.,.,15,TRBV7-9,TGTGCCAGCAGCTTAGTAGCGTTTGGCGGGGAGACCCAGTACTTC,CASSLVAFGGETQYF
TRBJ2-1,.,.,16,TRBV5-1,TGCGCCAGCAGCTTGGCAGGGAAGGGCGCTCTCAATGAGCAGTTCTTC,CASSLAGKGALNEQFF
TRBJ2-1,.,TRBD1,14,TRBV18,TGTGCCAGCTCACGGGACAGGACCTACAATGAGCAGTTCTTC,CASSRDRTYNEQFF
TRBJ1-2,.,.,14,TRBV29-1,TGCAGCGTTGAGGAGATGGCTCCCAGCTATGGCTACACCTTC,CSVEEMAPSYGYTF
TRBJ1-2,.,.,15,TRBV7-9,TGTGCCAGCAGCAGACAGGATTCCCGGGACTATGGCTACACCTTC,CASSRQDSRDYGYTF
TRBJ2-5,.,TRBD2,18,TRBV10-3,TGTGCCATCAGTGAGTCTGTGGGACTAGCGGGGATCCAAGAGACCCAGTACTTC,CAISESVGLAGIQETQYF
TRBJ1-5,.,.,17,TRBV4-3,TGCGCCAGCAGCCAAGCCCCCCCAACTTTAGGCAATCAGCCCCAGCATTTT,CASSQAPPTLGNQPQHF
TRBJ1-2,.,.,15,TRBV30,TGTGCCTGGAGGCGGAGTGGCAGCGCTAACTATGGCTACACCTTC,CAWRRSGSANYGYTF
TRBJ2-7,.,.,15,TRBV27,TGTGCCAGCAGTTTATTAGACCGGGAGACCTACGAGCAGTACTTC,CASSLLDRETYEQYF
TRBJ1-1,.,.,14,TRBV19,TGTGCCAGTAGTATAGACAGGGCCACGATCACGGCTTTCTTT,CASSIDRATITAFF
TRBJ2-7,.,TRBD1,13,TRBV7-2,TGTGCCAGCAGCTTGCCCGACAGGGCAACGCAGTACTTC,CASSLPDRATQYF
TRBJ2-1,.,TRBD2,14,TRBV6-1,TGTGCCAGCAGTGGGACTAGGAGAGTCAATGAGCAGTTCTTC,CASSGTRRVNEQFF
TRBJ2-7,.,TRBD2,17,TRBV5-1,TGCGCCAGCAGCCCGGGACTAGCGGGAGGCGTCTCCTACGAGCAGTACTTC,CASSPGLAGGVSYEQYF
TRBJ2-7,once,.,13,TRBV25-1,TGTGCCAGCAGTGACCTCGGAGGGAACGAGCAGTACTTC,CASSDLGGNEQYF
TRBJ1-6,.,TRBD1,16,TRBV19,TGTGCCAGTACCGTGACAGGGGGCGTGCGTAATTCACCCCTCCACTTT,CASTVTGGVRNSPLHF
TRBJ2-5,.,.,15,TRBV12-2,TGTGCAAGTCGCAATGGACTAGCGGAACAAGAGACCCAGTACTTC,CASRNGLAEQETQYF
TRBJ1-2,.,TRBD1,13,TRBV9,TGTGCCAGCAGCGTGGGACAGGAAAGTAGCTACACCTTC,CASSVGQESSYTF
TRBJ2-3,.,.,13,TRBV2,TGTGCCAGCAGTCCCGGGTCCACAGATACGCAGTATTTT,CASSPGSTDTQYF
TRBJ1-3,.,.,15,TRBV5-6,TGTGCCAGCAGCTTTGACAGTTACTCTGGAAACACCATATATTTT,CASSFDSYSGNTIYF
TRBJ1-5,.,.,14,TRBV4-3,TGCGCCAGCAGCCAAGAGGTACAATTTAAGCCCCAGCATTTT,CASSQEVQFKPQHF
TRBJ2-7,.,.,15,TRBV28,TGTGCCAGCAGTGGGGGGTGGGGACGGTCCTACGAGCAGTACTTC,CASSGGWGRSYEQYF
TRBJ2-1,.,.,15,TRBV10-3,TGTGCCATCAGTGAGTCGGAGGTCTTCTACAATGAGCAGTTCTTC,CAISESEVFYNEQFF
TRBJ2-7,once,.,14,TRBV6-5,TGTGCCAGCAACAGAGACACTTACTCCTACGAGCAGTACTTC,CASNRDTYSYEQYF
TRBJ2-7,.,.,16,TRBV4-3,TGCGCCAGCAGCGAAAGGTCAGACATTAGCTCCTACGAGCAGTACTTC,CASSERSDISSYEQYF
TRBJ1-5,.,.,12,TRBV7-8,TGTGCCAGCAGCTTTGATAGACAGCCCCAGCATTTT,CASSFDRQPQHF
TRBJ2-5,.,TRBD2,15,TRBV12-5,TGTGCTAGTGGTTCTGGGACTAGCGGACAAGAGACCCAGTACTTC,CASGSGTSGQETQYF
TRBJ1-1,.,.,11,TRBV11-2,TGTGCCAGCAGCAGAGACAGAAACACTTTCTTT,CASSRDRNTFF
TRBJ2-2,.,TRBD2,15,TRBV18,TGTGCCAGCTCACCTAGGACTAGCGATTTCGGGGAGCTGTTTTTT,CASSPRTSDFGELFF
TRBJ2-7,.,.,13,TRBV11-2,TGTGCCAGCAGCCTTACTTGGGACTCCGAGCAGTACTTC,CASSLTWDSEQYF
TRBJ1-2,.,TRBD1,18,TRBV14,TGTGCCAGCAGCCAAGAAGGGACAGGGGGCCTTTTCGACTATGGCTACACCTTC,CASSQEGTGGLFDYGYTF
TRBJ1-4,.,.,15,TRBV5-1,TGCGCCAGCAGCACTCGACTTACGGAGAATGAAAAACTGTTTTTT,CASSTRLTENEKLFF
TRBJ2-4,.,TRBD2,15,TRBV6-1,TGTGCCTCAGCCGGCGGGAGTCTAGAAAAAAACATTCAGTACTTC,CASAGGSLEKNIQYF
TRBJ2-2,.,.,14,TRBV7-9,TGTGCCAGCAGCCTTAGCGAGCGAACCGGGGAGCTGTTTTTT,CASSLSERTGELFF
TRBJ2-3,.,TRBD2,14,TRBV14,TGTGCCAGCAGCCATTGGGGGGGGAGAGATACGCAGTATTTT,CASSHWGGRDTQYF
TRBJ2-5,.,TRBD2,17,TRBV7-2,TGTGCCAGCAGCTTAGTTCTAAGAGCGGGAGGGCCGGAGACCCAGTACTTC,CASSLVLRAGGPETQYF
TRBJ1-2,.,.,15,TRBV19,TGTGCCAGTAGAAAAGAGGACAGCTTAAACTATGGCTACACCTTC,CASRKEDSLNYGYTF
TRBJ2-1,.,.,12,TRBV5-4,TGTGCCAGCAGCTTTTCGAGTGGTGAGCAGTTCTTC,CASSFSSGEQFF